Below are 11 T cell receptor beta chains sequenced from a single sample in a study of blood T cell repertoires in COVID-19. Assay used: immunoSEQ multiplex PCR; TCRdb lists only in-frame clones, some missing. Among fewer than 300,000 clones listed, approximately 91% were seen once. Sequenced sample: PBMCs or T cells enriched from blood (not recorded which). These receptor sequences come from a woman aged 35 to 49 with acute COVID-19.

The V and J genes are TRBV27 and TRBJ1-4; D is uncertain. The CDR3 runs to 14 residues. CDR1 is MNHEY, CDR2 SMNVEV, per germline (reference sequence). The germline V and J ends were trimmed by 6 bases and 6 bases, with 14 bases remaining between them. This chain's CDR3 is CASRPLVPYEKLFF. The CDR3 bases are TGTGCCAGCAGACCACTCGTCCCCTATGAAAAACTGTTTTTT.

V gene TRBV12-3 or TRBV12-4 combines with J gene TRBJ1-1; D gene uncertain. CDR3 length equals 12 residues. V shed 6 bases and J shed 0 bases, with 5 bases lying between them. This CDR3 reads CASRELNTEAFF. CDR3 nucleotides: TGTGCCAGCAGGGAGCTGAACACTGAAGCTTTCTTT.

V usage is TRBV10-3 and J usage is TRBJ1-1; 10 bases are a match to TRBD1. The CDR3 runs 13 residues. The V segment lost 10 bases and the J segment 5 bases; nucleotides outside the gene matches: 7. Germline V gene lookup returns CDR1 ENHRY and CDR2 SYGVKD. In DNA, the CDR3 is TGTGCCACCGGACAGGGGGAAAGAACTGAAGCTTTCTTT. Protein: CATGQGERTEAFF.

The V gene is TRBV19, the J gene TRBJ2-7; a weak D match, TRBD1 (7 bases). V shed 8 bases and J shed 4 bases, with 15 bases lying between them. CDR3 size: 13 residues. CDR1 and CDR2 (germline): LNHDA, SQIVND (reference sequence). DNA for the CDR3: TGTGCCAGTCAGGGGGGCGTAAGATACGAGCAGTACTTC. Translated, it gives CASQGGVRYEQYF.

This clone has a single count. The chain couples TRBV7-3 to TRBJ2-1; 12 bases line up with TRBD2. In germline, CDR1 is SGHTA, CDR2 FQGTGA. Unmatched junction bases numbered 7, after V lost 5 bases and J lost 8 bases. The CDR3 sequence is 15 residues long. For the CDR3, the DNA is TGTGCCAGCAGCCCCGGGACTAGCGGGTTCGATGAGCAGTTCTTC. Translation gives CASSPGTSGFDEQFF.

J is TRBJ2-1 and V is TRBV7-2, with 10 positions matching TRBD1. Germline CDR1 SGHTA, CDR2 FQGNSA. The CDR3 loop spans 18 amino acids. The V segment lost 2 bases and the J segment 1 base; nucleotides outside the gene matches: 8. CDR3 coding DNA: TGTGCCAGCAGCTTACTGTACGGGGACAGGGGTTCCTACAATGAGCAGTTCTTC. It translates to CASSLLYGDRGSYNEQFF.

The CDR3 bases are TGTGCCAGCAGCCAAGATCTTCGGACTAGCGCGAGAGGTACGCAGTATTTT. Amino acids: CASSQDLRTSARGTQYF. The V call is TRBV3-1 (or the pseudogene TRBV3-2), the J call TRBJ2-3; 9 nucleotides match TRBD2. The V gene end was trimmed by 0 bases and the J gene end by 8 bases; junction bases not matched to a gene: 12. Germline CDR1 and CDR2: LGHDT and YNNKEL (reference sequence). The CDR3 extends over 17 amino acids.

The rearrangement uses TRBV5-1 and TRBJ2-1; 9 nucleotides align to TRBD2. CDR3 size: 16 residues. CDR1 and CDR2 from the germline V gene are SGHRS and YFSETQ. J was trimmed by 8 bases and V by 4 bases; bases with no gene match: 13. The CDR3 DNA sequence: TGCGCCAGCAGCCCCCAACTGGCGGGGGGGACCCATGAGCAGTTCTTC. This codes for CASSPQLAGGTHEQFF.

The genes are TRBV16 and TRBJ1-2; TRBD1 aligns across 8 bases. Germline values: CDR1 KGHSY, CDR2 FQNENV. CDR3 length equals 19 residues. V shed 2 bases, J shed 2 bases, and the junction held 16 bases outside the gene matches. As DNA, the CDR3 is TGTGCCAGCAGCCAAAACCTCGGGACAGGAACGCGATCCAACTATGGCTACACCTTC. It is translated as CASSQNLGTGTRSNYGYTF.

This chain uses TRBV5-5 with TRBJ1-6, with D tentatively TRBD1 (5 bases). Trimming removed 3 bases from V and 7 bases from J, with 14 bases in between. CDR1 is SGHKS and CDR2 is YYEKEE in the germline V gene (reference sequence). The CDR3 is 15 residues long. This CDR3 reads CASSSRTGGNSPLHF. The CDR3 DNA sequence: TGTGCCAGCAGCTCGCGCACGGGGGGAAATTCACCCCTCCACTTT. Together with reference TRBV5-5 and TRBJ1-6, the CDR3 gives the full variable domain: DAGVTQSPTHLIKTRGQQVTLRCSPISGHKSVSWYQQVLGQGPQFIFQYYEKEERGRGNFPDRFSARQFPNYSSELNVNALLLGDSALYLCASSSRTGGNSPLHFGNGTRLTVT.

In its sample, this clone was seen a few times. This sequence joins TRBV6-1 and TRBJ1-5; D ambiguous. The CDR3 length is 16 residues. The germline V gene encodes CDR1 MNHNS and CDR2 SASEGT. V was shortened by 1 base and J by 2 bases, with 12 bases between the two germline ends. CDR3 residues: CASSEEEGMGNQPQHF. The DNA for the CDR3 is TGTGCCAGCAGTGAAGAGGAGGGAATGGGCAATCAGCCCCAGCATTTT.